Shown below are 17 T cell receptor beta chains from a single sample sequenced in a study of cytomegalovirus exposure and HLA in healthy donors. Both 60 Vbeta primers and 13 Jbeta primers went into the PCR. Measured with immunoSEQ multiplex PCR; TCRdb has only the in-frame clones, and not every one. The data show about 180,000 clones, around 77% seen once. The material sequenced was PBMCs. The receptors derive from a man aged 60-69 years in good health and CMV-seronegative.

This clone turned up a few times. A junction boundary mismatches the germline segment, possibly from a read error. The CDR3 DNA reads TGCGCCAGCAGCTTGGTAACTAGCGGGGGGACCTTCGCTTCCTCCAATGAGCAGTTCTTC. It codes for CASSLVTSGGTFASSNEQFF. The rearrangement joins TRBV5-1 to TRBJ2-1; 12 bases fit TRBD2. CDR3 length: 20 residues. CDR1 SGHRS and CDR2 YFSETQ come from the germline V gene.

This clone was counted only a few times. CDR3 loop: CASSQQGSSGNTIYF. The CDR3 DNA follows: TGCGCCAGCAGCCAGCAGGGAAGCTCTGGAAACACCATATATTTT. The rearrangement joins TRBV4-1 to TRBJ1-3; weak D call: TRBD1 (5 bases). CDR1 and CDR2 (germline): MGHRA, YSYEKL. The CDR3 totals 15 residues. With 3 bases removed from V and 0 bases from J, the gap between germline ends came to 9 bases.

Details on this clone: One junction end disagrees with the germline gene, perhaps due to a read error. The chain employs TRBV19 and TRBJ1-5; D is unclear. The CDR3 runs 14 residues. Germline V gene sequence: CDR1 LNHDA, CDR2 SQIVND (reference sequence). The CDR3, as DNA: TGTGCCAGTAGTATCGGGGTTAGCAATCAGCCCCAGAATTTT. Protein sequence: CASSIGVSNQPQNF.

V is TRBV2 and J is TRBJ2-2, with 8 bases matching TRBD1. The CDR3 has 16 residues. Germline trimming cut 6 bases from V and 1 base from J; bases unmatched to any gene: 7. Germline assignment: CDR1 SNHLY and CDR2 FYNNEI. CDR3 DNA: TGTGCCAGCAGCGGGGACAGGTGGATGAACACCGGGGAGCTGTTTTTT. Protein product: CASSGDRWMNTGELFF.

The J gene is TRBJ2-1, the V gene TRBV15; 7 nucleotides match TRBD2. The CDR3 has 16 residues. Looked up from germline, CDR1 is LNHNV and CDR2 is YYDKDF (reference sequence). V shed 6 bases and J 4 bases; nucleotides not matched to a gene: 12. This chain's CDR3 is CATRGEGPRLYNEQFF. CDR3 nucleotide sequence: TGTGCCACCAGAGGGGAGGGACCCCGCCTATACAATGAGCAGTTCTTC.

This clone was seen more than once but under ten times. V usage is TRBV5-5 and J usage is TRBJ2-1, with TRBD2 as a possible D gene (6 bases). The V end was cut by 4 bases, the J end by 7 bases, with 12 bases between. The germline CDR1 and CDR2 sequences are SGHKS and YYEKEE (reference sequence). This CDR3 has 13 residues. The CDR3: CASSQFRGNEQFF. The CDR3 nucleotides are TGTGCCAGCAGCCAGTTCCGGGGGAATGAGCAGTTCTTC.

V gene TRBV5-1 combines with J gene TRBJ1-1; 10 bases are shared with TRBD1. In germline, CDR1 is SGHRS, CDR2 YFSETQ. The CDR3 totals 14 residues. After removal of 4 bases from V and 3 bases from J, the junction contained 3 bases not matched to a gene. The CDR3 sequence: CASSPGQGDTEAFF. The CDR3 region has the DNA TGCGCCAGCAGCCCTGGACAGGGGGACACTGAAGCTTTCTTT. The variable domain in full, with the rest retrieved from reference TRBV5-1 and TRBJ1-1, is KAGVTQTPRYLIKTRGQQVTLSCSPISGHRSVSWYQQTPGQGLQFLFEYFSETQRNKGNFPGRFSGRQFSNSRSEMNVSTLELGDSALYLCASSPGQGDTEAFFGQGTRLTVV.

The chain recombines TRBV11-2 with TRBJ2-7, with 12 bases aligning to TRBD2. Germline trimming cut 1 base from V and 5 bases from J; bases unmatched to any gene: 6. CDR1 is SGHAT, CDR2 FQNNGV, per germline. The CDR3 spans 16 residues. CDR3 sequence (DNA): TGTGCCAGCAGCTTAGGGGCTAGCGGGAGGGTCGACGAGCAGTACTTC. This encodes CASSLGASGRVDEQYF.

This clone has just a few counts. The genes are TRBV5-6 and TRBJ2-3; D is unclear. V lost 1 base and J lost 1, with 7 bases in between. The CDR3 has 14 residues. Germline CDR1 reads SGHDT; CDR2 reads YYEEEE. The CDR3 protein is CASSLRVGTDTQYF. The DNA for the CDR3 is TGTGCCAGCAGCTTGAGAGTGGGCACAGATACGCAGTATTTT.

This clone was recorded a few times. This rearrangement joins TRBV4-3 to TRBJ1-1; D uncertain. Per germline, CDR1 LGHNA and CDR2 YSLEER. The V end was cut by 0 bases, the J end by 4 bases, with 6 bases between. The CDR3 is 13 residues long. Here the CDR3 reads CASSQERGTEAFF. As DNA, the CDR3 is TGCGCCAGCAGCCAAGAACGGGGCACTGAAGCTTTCTTT.

The chain joins TRBV7-8 to TRBJ1-1; a possible D gene is TRBD1 (5 bases). V gave up 2 bases and J gave up 4 bases, with 17 bases separating them. Germline CDR1 reads SGHVS; CDR2 reads FQNEAQ. The CDR3 is 16 amino acids. CDR3 sequence: CASSLFPADSFTEAFF. For the CDR3, the DNA is TGTGCCAGCAGCTTATTCCCAGCTGACAGTTTCACTGAAGCTTTCTTT.

CDR3 DNA sequence: TGTGCCAGCAGCCAAGAGGGACAGGGGAATGAAAAACTGTTTTTT. Residues: CASSQEGQGNEKLFF. The chain is built from TRBV4-2 and TRBJ1-4; 10 bases align to TRBD1. The CDR3 consists of 15 residues. Trimming took 0 bases from V and 5 from J; bases not matched to a gene: 0. Germline assignment: CDR1 LGHNA and CDR2 YNFKEQ.

The V gene is TRBV10-3, the J gene TRBJ2-2; D remains ambiguous. The CDR3 has 14 residues. Germline V CDR1 and CDR2: ENHRY, SYGVKD. The V end was cut by 4 bases, the J end by 3 bases, with 9 bases between. The CDR3 nucleotides read TGTGCCATCAGTGGAAAAACGGACACCGGGGAGCTGTTTTTT. Amino acids: CAISGKTDTGELFF.

V gene TRBV10-3 combines with J gene TRBJ2-3, with D possibly TRBD1 on 7 matching bases. V lost 11 bases and J 2 bases, leaving 20 bases between the germline ends. The CDR3 consists of 15 residues. CDR1 ENHRY and CDR2 SYGVKD come from the germline V gene. The CDR3 reads CAARTTQGDTDTQYF. The CDR3 DNA reads TGTGCCGCCAGGACTACGCAGGGGGACACAGATACGCAGTATTTT.

The V call is TRBV29-1, the J call TRBJ2-5; 11 positions match TRBD1. Per germline, CDR1 SQVTM and CDR2 ANQGSEA. V trimming: 2 bases; J trimming: 5 bases; junction bases outside the gene matches: 7. There are 15 residues in the CDR3. CDR3 region: CSVESPDRGLETQYF. In DNA form, the CDR3 reads TGCAGCGTTGAATCCCCGGACAGGGGGCTGGAGACCCAGTACTTC.

CDR3 loop: CASSENSWLTYEQYF. The CDR3 DNA reads TGCGCCAGCAGCGAAAACAGCTGGCTTACCTACGAGCAGTACTTC. This chain links TRBV5-1 with TRBJ2-7; D gene unclear. The CDR3 has 15 amino acids. V was shortened by 4 bases and J by 2 bases, with 16 bases between the two germline ends. CDR1 and CDR2 (germline): SGHRS, YFSETQ.

This chain uses TRBV30 with TRBJ2-7, with unresolved D. There are 12 residues in the CDR3. CDR1 and CDR2 from the germline V gene are GTSNPN and SVGIG (reference sequence). Trimming stripped 3 bases from V and 5 bases from J, with 11 bases between. The CDR3 protein is CAWRSLVNEQYF. The CDR3 nucleotides read TGTGCCTGGAGGAGCCTCGTCAACGAGCAGTACTTC.